This T cell receptor (beta chain) came from a study of naive and memory T cell subsets. Amplification of ligated cDNA took four PCR rounds with SP2 and nested alpha and beta constant primers. Alpha and beta constant region primers primed reverse transcription for blood and skin samples. TCRdb redid the calling of the 5' RACE reads with MiXCR, one entry per CDR3 protein. The table lists about 57,000 distinct CDR3 sequences, about 7.1% of them singletons. The CDR3 spans 15 residues. The V end lost 2 bases, the J end lost 4 bases, and 11 bases lay between the germline ends. Germline CDR1 is LGHDT and CDR2 is YNNKEL (reference sequence). A UMI-containing oligonucleotide was joined by 3' ligation to the TCR cDNA template. Unsorted total RNA, roughly 1 to 1,100 ng, was DNase treated before reverse transcription. This clonotype was seen a few times.

The TCR sequence derives from a female donor in good health. V gene TRBV3-1 combines with J gene TRBJ1-4; D ambiguous. The CDR3 reads CASSQSENHNEKLFF. CDR3 bases: TGTGCCAGCAGCCAATCAGAAAACCATAATGAAAAACTGTTTTTT.